These 21 T cell receptor beta chains share one sample of origin, sequenced in a study of blood T cells in healthy people across ages. The second PCR ran roughly 6 to 11 cycles with a sample-barcoded 5' primer and J-beta primers. TCRdb reanalysed the 5' RACE reads using MiXCR and keeps one entry per CDR3 protein. The table shows roughly 1 million distinct CDR3 sequences, with around 25% occurring only once. These same data were also listed under a study on T cells of mothers and their children.

Sequencing was carried out using blood. All receptors derive from a girl aged 2-10 years in good health.

The rearrangement uses TRBV9 and TRBJ2-7, with D uncertain. Germline loops: CDR1 SGDLS, CDR2 YYNGEE. CDR3 length equals 13 residues. V dropped 0 bases and J dropped 4 bases, with 8 bases sitting between them. This CDR3 is CASSVGFSYEQYF. For the CDR3, the DNA is TGTGCCAGCAGCGTAGGATTTTCTTACGAGCAGTACTTC. The entire variable domain, with the rest obtained from reference TRBV9 and TRBJ2-7, is as follows: DSGVTQTPKHLITATGQRVTLRCSPRSGDLSVYWYQQSLDQGLQFLIQYYNGEERAKGNILERFSAQQFPDLHSELNLSSLELGDSALYFCASSVGFSYEQYFGPGTRLTVT.

In its sample, this clonotype was seen once. Sequence at one end of the junction differs from germline and may be a read error. The chain employs TRBV7-2 and TRBJ2-2; maybe TRBD2 (6 bases). The V gene's germline CDR1 is SGHTA and CDR2 FQGNSA. The CDR3 extends over 16 amino acids. The CDR3 DNA is TGCGCCAGCAGAAAACCGAGCGGGCGTAACACCGGGGAGCTGTTTTTT. Translated, it gives CASRKPSGRNTGELFF.

The chain is built from TRBV7-9 and TRBJ1-6; the D is unclear. CDR1 is SEHNR, CDR2 FQNEAQ, per germline (reference sequence). This CDR3 comprises 15 residues. V gave up 0 bases and J gave up 10 bases, with 13 bases separating them. As DNA, the CDR3 is TGTGCCAGCAGCTTAGCGGGAGTCAACGAGTCACCCCTCCACTTT. Residues: CASSLAGVNESPLHF. Combining the CDR3 with reference TRBV7-9 and TRBJ1-6 gives the whole variable domain DTGVSQNPRHKITKRGQNVTFRCDPISEHNRLYWYRQTLGQGPEFLTYFQNEAQLEKSRLLSDRFSAERPKGSFSTLEIQRTEQGDSAMYLCASSLAGVNESPLHFGNGTRLTVT.

This sequence joins TRBV10-3 and TRBJ2-3; 8 positions match TRBD2. The germline V gene encodes CDR1 ENHRY and CDR2 SYGVKD. With V trimmed by 10 bases and J by 6 bases, 9 bases remained unmatched. The CDR3 covers 13 residues. CDR3 in DNA: TGTGCCACGGGGACTAGACTCGGGGATACGCAGTATTTT. Translating it yields CATGTRLGDTQYF.

V usage is TRBV29-1 and J usage is TRBJ1-1; no definite D call. CDR3 length: 13 residues. Trimming stripped 0 bases from V and 7 bases from J, with 12 bases between. Germline assignment: CDR1 SQVTM and CDR2 ANQGSEA. CDR3 loop: CSVEDGLANEAFF. The CDR3 DNA reads as TGCAGCGTTGAAGATGGGCTAGCAAATGAAGCTTTCTTT.

This clonotype was seen ten or more times. The rearrangement uses TRBV27 and TRBJ2-1; the D is unclear. Trimming shortened V by 4 bases and J by 6 bases, and 7 bases separated the two germline ends. CDR3 size: 12 residues. Germline CDR1 is MNHEY and CDR2 is SMNVEV (reference sequence). CDR3 bases: TGTGCCAGCAGTTCTCGCGGCAATGAGCAGTTCTTC. Amino acid sequence: CASSSRGNEQFF.

This clonotype was detected a few times. The rearrangement uses TRBV20-1 and TRBJ1-4; D uncertain. With 1 base removed from V and 5 bases from J, the gap between germline ends came to 8 bases. Germline CDR1 reads DFQATT; CDR2 reads SNEGSKA (reference sequence). This CDR3 contains 13 residues. CDR3 in amino acids: CSARVDGNEKLFF. In DNA, the CDR3 is TGCAGTGCTAGAGTCGATGGGAATGAAAAACTGTTTTTT.

This clonotype has a handful of counts. The genes are TRBV29-1 and TRBJ2-1; TRBD2 matches at 9 bases. The CDR3 consists of 14 residues. The germline V gene encodes CDR1 SQVTM and CDR2 ANQGSEA. V shed 8 bases, J shed 2 bases, and the junction held 7 bases outside the gene matches. The chain's CDR3 is CSLSGSTPYNEQFF. The CDR3 DNA sequence: TGCAGCCTTAGCGGGAGTACCCCCTACAATGAGCAGTTCTTC.

This clonotype was picked up a small number of times. The rearrangement uses TRBV21-1 and TRBJ1-2; TRBD1, as called in the table, went unchecked against the DNA. TRBV21-1 is designated a pseudogene. The CDR3 is made up of 18 amino acids. CDR3 protein: CASSKAPDRPLGDPGYTF. The CDR3 nucleotides read TGTGCCAGCAGCAAAGCGCCGGACCGACCCCTGGGGGACCCTGGCTACACCTTC.

This sequence joins TRBV28 and TRBJ2-7, with a tentative D call TRBD2 (6 bases). V lost 8 bases and J 3 bases, leaving 20 bases between the germline ends. The germline V gene encodes CDR1 MDHEN and CDR2 SYDVKM. The CDR3 sequence is 15 residues long. The CDR3 protein is CASSGTGTGDYEQYF. The CDR3 DNA is TGTGCCAGCTCTGGCACCGGGACTGGAGACTACGAGCAGTACTTC.

The CDR3 sequence is CASRLTYEQYF. DNA for the CDR3: TGTGCCAGCAGACTAACCTACGAGCAGTACTTC. This sequence joins TRBV28 and TRBJ2-5, with D uncertain. The J call is in doubt because the DNA end fits TRBJ2-7 better. From germline, CDR1 is MDHEN and CDR2 SYDVKM. CDR3 size: 11 residues.

V is TRBV9 and J is TRBJ2-1, with 9 bases lining up with TRBD2. Germline V gene lookup returns CDR1 SGDLS and CDR2 YYNGEE. J gave up 7 bases and V 6 bases, and 8 bases lay outside the gene matches. The CDR3 totals 14 residues. The CDR3 spells CASNLAGKMNEQFF. The DNA for the CDR3 is TGTGCCAGCAACCTAGCGGGAAAGATGAATGAGCAGTTCTTC.

Only a few counts were recorded for this clonotype. CDR3 DNA: TGCGCCAGCAGCCAAGAGTGGCGGGAGGAGTCCTACGAGCAGTACTTC. Residues: CASSQEWREESYEQYF. The chain links TRBV4-1 to TRBJ2-7; 8 nucleotides match TRBD2. The J segment lost 1 base and the V segment lost 0 bases, leaving 5 bases of the junction unmatched. The CDR3 is made up of 16 amino acids. Germline CDR1 and CDR2: MGHRA and YSYEKL.

The V call is TRBV10-3, the J call TRBJ2-5; D is uncertain. CDR1 and CDR2 from the germline V gene are ENHRY and SYGVKD. With 2 bases removed from V and 5 bases from J, the gap between germline ends came to 15 bases. CDR3 length: 15 amino acids. The CDR3 is CAISEIEYRGETQYF. The CDR3 DNA follows: TGTGCCATCAGTGAGATTGAATACAGAGGCGAGACCCAGTACTTC.

V is TRBV6-5 and J is TRBJ2-5; 9 bases align to TRBD1. The J call may be wrong; the DNA end is better matched by TRBJ2-7. Germline CDR1 and CDR2: MNHEY and SVGAGI. The length of the CDR3 is 15 residues. DNA of the CDR3: TGTGCCAGCAGTTACGGGACAGGGATCGAAGACGAGCAGTACTTC. Translated, it gives CASSYGTGIEDEQYF.

The chain links TRBV27 to TRBJ2-7; TRBD2 is a possible D gene (5 bases). Germline-derived CDR1 and CDR2 are MNHEY and SMNVEV (reference sequence). V was trimmed by 3 bases and J by 4 bases, leaving 13 bases between them. This CDR3 contains 14 residues. The CDR3 DNA is TGTGCCAGCAGTTTTGAAGGGAGTCATTACGAGCAGTACTTC. Translation gives CASSFEGSHYEQYF.

The chain employs TRBV12-3 or TRBV12-4 and TRBJ2-1, with TRBD1 matching 7 bases. The junction had 7 bases not matched to a gene; V was cut back by 8 bases and J by 15 bases. CDR3 length: 10 residues. The CDR3 sequence: CASGGQTLFF. In DNA form, the CDR3 reads TGTGCCAGCGGGGGACAGACCCTGTTCTTC.

Only a few counts were recorded for this clonotype. The gene calls are TRBV7-9 and TRBJ2-2, with D maybe TRBD1 (5 bases). V was clipped by 1 base and J by 6 bases, with 15 bases between them. This CDR3 spans 16 amino acids. Looked up from germline, CDR1 is SEHNR and CDR2 is FQNEAQ (reference sequence). CDR3 protein: CASSLVRQPPAGELFF. CDR3 DNA: TGTGCCAGCAGCTTAGTCCGACAGCCTCCAGCCGGGGAGCTGTTTTTT.

This sequence joins TRBV12-3 or TRBV12-4 and TRBJ2-2; tentative D call: TRBD1 (5 bases). V shed 8 bases and J shed 1 base, with 11 bases lying between them. CDR3 length: 14 amino acids. Here the CDR3 DNA reads TGTGCCAGCCACAAGGGGCAGAACACCGGGGAGCTGTTTTTT. It yields the protein CASHKGQNTGELFF.

The chain employs TRBV7-9 and TRBJ1-4, with TRBD1 matching over 9 bases. The CDR3 contains 17 residues. J gave up 8 bases and V 5 bases, and 15 bases lay outside the gene matches. Germline CDR1 reads SEHNR; CDR2 reads FQNEAQ (reference sequence). The CDR3 is CASSPGHTGGAEEKLFF. CDR3 nucleotide sequence: TGTGCCAGCAGCCCGGGTCACACAGGGGGCGCCGAGGAAAAACTGTTTTTT.

This clonotype has at least ten counts. V is TRBV28 and J is TRBJ1-2, with D uncertain. The CDR3 consists of 11 residues. The germline gives CDR1 MDHEN, CDR2 SYDVKM. V was shortened by 4 bases and J by 8 bases, with 8 bases between the two germline ends. The CDR3 spells CASSSSWGYTF. As DNA, the CDR3 is TGTGCCAGCAGTTCCTCATGGGGCTACACCTTC.